This TCR beta chain was retrieved from a study of CXCR3-negative and CXCR3-positive naive CD8 T cells. Study summary: The libraries yielded around 140 million TRB reads, about 1.5 +/- 0.3 million each. Whole-study results and caveats: Memory, not naive, CXCR3-negative and CXCR3-positive cells differed in TRBV-TRBJ usage. Researchers report CXCR3 expression partially decreased after cryopreservation, with fresh PBMCs used in most assays.

Details on this clonotype: What it binds is not known.

The germline CDR1 and CDR2 sequences are SGHDT and YYEEEE. This CDR3 spans 12 amino acids. UMI labels and 5' RACE were used to prepare the TRB cDNA libraries. TCRdb reprocessed the 5' RACE reads and keeps a single row for each CDR3 protein, giving no DNA. This sample's table has roughly 39,000 distinct CDR3 sequences. Triplicate approximately 300,000-cell sorts were made of each CD8+ T cell subset. The sample consisted of memory CD8+ T cells from blood. The chain joins TRBV5-6 to TRBJ2-7. This clonotype was sampled from a human donor in good health. Some clones in this sample may be carry-over from other donors' samples. The CDR3 protein is CASSWGGYEQYF.